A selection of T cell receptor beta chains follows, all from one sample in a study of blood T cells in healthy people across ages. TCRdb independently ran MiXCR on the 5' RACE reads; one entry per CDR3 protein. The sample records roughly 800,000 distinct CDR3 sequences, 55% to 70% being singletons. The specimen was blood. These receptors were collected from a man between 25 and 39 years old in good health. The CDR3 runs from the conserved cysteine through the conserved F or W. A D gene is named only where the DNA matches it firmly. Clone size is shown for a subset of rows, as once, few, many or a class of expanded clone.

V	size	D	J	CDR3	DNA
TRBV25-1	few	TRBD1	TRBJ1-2	CASSRTGGAYGYTF	TGTGCCAGCAGTAGAACAGGGGGCGCTTATGGCTACACCTTC
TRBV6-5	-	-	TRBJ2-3	CASILRDSSTDTQYF	TGTGCCAGCATTCTCCGGGACTCGAGCACAGATACGCAGTATTTT
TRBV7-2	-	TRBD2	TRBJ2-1	CASSLEFTSGRNEQFF	TGTGCCAGCAGCTTAGAATTCACTAGCGGGAGAAATGAGCAGTTCTTC
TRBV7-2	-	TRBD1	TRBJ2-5	CASSLAGLRTGGETQYF	TGTGCCAGCAGCCTAGCGGGTCTTCGGACAGGGGGAGAGACCCAGTACTTC
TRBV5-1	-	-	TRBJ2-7	CASSGGQSGHSYEQYF	TGCGCCAGCAGCGGCGGACAATCAGGCCACTCCTACGAGCAGTACTTC
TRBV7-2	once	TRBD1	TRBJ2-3	CASSRKVTGLNTQYF	TGTGCCAGCAGTCGAAAAGTGACAGGGCTTAATACGCAGTATTTT
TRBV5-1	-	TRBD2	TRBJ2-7	CASSLTPTSGSYEQYF	TGCGCCAGCAGCCTCACCCCGACTAGCGGGAGCTACGAGCAGTACTTC
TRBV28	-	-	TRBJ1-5	CASSPPFGGAVSQPQHF	TGTGCCAGCAGTCCGCCTTTTGGGGGGGCTGTAAGTCAGCCCCAGCATTTT
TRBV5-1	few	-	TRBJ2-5	CASSSTPQETQYF	TGTGCCAGCAGCTCAACCCCCCAAGAGACCCAGTACTTC
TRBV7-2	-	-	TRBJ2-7	CASSSILSSYEQYF	TGTGCCAGCAGCTCGATACTGAGCTCCTACGAGCAGTACTTC
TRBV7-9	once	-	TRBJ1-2	CASSPTGRSYGYTF	TGTGCCAGCAGCCCGACGGGTCGGAGCTATGGCTACACCTTC
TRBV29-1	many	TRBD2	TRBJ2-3	CSVRLAGEDTQYF	TGCAGCGTCCGACTAGCGGGAGAGGATACGCAGTATTTT
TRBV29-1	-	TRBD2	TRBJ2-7	CSVEDLAGVRYEQYF	TGCAGCGTTGAAGACCTAGCGGGAGTCCGTTACGAGCAGTACTTC
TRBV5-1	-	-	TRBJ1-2	CASSSMGRGRGLYGYTF	TGCGCCAGCAGCTCCATGGGACGGGGCCGGGGACTCTATGGCTACACCTTC
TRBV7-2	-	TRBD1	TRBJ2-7	CASGRPGQGASEQYF	TGTGCCAGCGGACGACCGGGACAGGGAGCTTCCGAGCAGTACTTC
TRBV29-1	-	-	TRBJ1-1	CSVALRRRNTEAFF	TGCAGCGTTGCGTTGCGGCGTCGAAACACTGAAGCTTTCTTT
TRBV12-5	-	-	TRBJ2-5	CASGLWLLEQYF	TGTGCTAGTGGTTTGTGGCTATTAGAGCAGTACTTC
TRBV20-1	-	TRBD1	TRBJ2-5	CSAFRGTGGVEQYF	TGCAGTGCTTTTCGCGGGACAGGGGGCGTTGAGCAGTACTTC
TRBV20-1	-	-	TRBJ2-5	CSASTGRGNEQYF	TGCAGTGCTAGTACTGGGCGGGGCAATGAGCAGTACTTC
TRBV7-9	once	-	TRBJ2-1	CAGAGGSYNEQFF	TGTGCCGGAGCAGGAGGATCTTACAATGAGCAGTTCTTC
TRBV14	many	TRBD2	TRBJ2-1	CASSQDYGGEFF	TGTGCCAGCAGCCAAGATTACGGGGGGGAGTTCTTC
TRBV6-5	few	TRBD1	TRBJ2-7	CASSYGGTGRTDEQYF	TGTGCCAGCAGTTACGGGGGGACAGGGAGAACAGACGAGCAGTACTTC
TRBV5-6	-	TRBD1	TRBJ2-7	CASSLGTGIDSYEQYF	TGTGCCAGCAGCTTGGGGACAGGCATTGACTCCTACGAGCAGTACTTC